This T cell receptor beta chain was recovered during a study of T-cell memory formation after mild COVID-19. Findings of the study overall: Pre-infection memory showed some responding clones, and this suggested that cross-reactive memory joined.

On this clonotype: Antigen specificity is unknown.

Using its own MiXCR run on the 5' RACE reads, TCRdb lists one record per CDR3 protein. This sample carries approximately 290,000 distinct CDR3 sequences, roughly 8.2% of them seen once, and the ten largest clones take about 20%. The CDR3 contains 15 residues. The V and J ends lost 5 bases and 0 bases respectively, with 10 bases between them. This rearrangement joins TRBV12-3 or TRBV12-4 to TRBJ2-2; no clear D. This TCR derives from a man younger than 30 who had mild COVID-19 (a few samples of this study predate the infection). Cell type and time point are not known. Material for sequencing was PBMCs or a T cell subset sorted from them (not recorded which). CDR3 loop: CASSGGETNTGELFF. The CDR3 coding sequence is TGTGCCAGCAGTGGCGGAGAGACGAACACCGGGGAGCTGTTTTTT.